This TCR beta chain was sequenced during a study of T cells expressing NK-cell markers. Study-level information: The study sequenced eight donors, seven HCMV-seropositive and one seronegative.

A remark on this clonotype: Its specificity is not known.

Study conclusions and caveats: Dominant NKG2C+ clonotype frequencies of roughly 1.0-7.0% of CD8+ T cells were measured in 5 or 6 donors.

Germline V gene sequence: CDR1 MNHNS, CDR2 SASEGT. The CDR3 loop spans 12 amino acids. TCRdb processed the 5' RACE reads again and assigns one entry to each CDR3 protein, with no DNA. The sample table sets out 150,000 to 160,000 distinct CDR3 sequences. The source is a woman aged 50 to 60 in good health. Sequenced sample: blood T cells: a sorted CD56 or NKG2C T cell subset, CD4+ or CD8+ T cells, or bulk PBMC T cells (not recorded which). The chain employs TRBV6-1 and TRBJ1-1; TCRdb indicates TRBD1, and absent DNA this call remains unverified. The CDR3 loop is CASSPLSTEAFF.